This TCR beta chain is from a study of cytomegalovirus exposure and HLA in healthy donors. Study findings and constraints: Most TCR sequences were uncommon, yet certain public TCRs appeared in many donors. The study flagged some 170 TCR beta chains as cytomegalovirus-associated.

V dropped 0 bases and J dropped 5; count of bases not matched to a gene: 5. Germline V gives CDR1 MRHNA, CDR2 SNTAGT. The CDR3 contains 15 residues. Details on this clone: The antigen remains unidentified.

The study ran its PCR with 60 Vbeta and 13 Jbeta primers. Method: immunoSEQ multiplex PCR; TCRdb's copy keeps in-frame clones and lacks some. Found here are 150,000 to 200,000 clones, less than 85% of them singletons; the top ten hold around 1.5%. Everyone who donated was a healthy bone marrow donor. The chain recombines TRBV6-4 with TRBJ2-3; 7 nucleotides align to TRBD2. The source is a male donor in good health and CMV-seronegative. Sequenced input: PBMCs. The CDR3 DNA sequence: TGTGCCAGCAGTGACTCTGAGGGAGGGCGAGATACGCAGTATTTT. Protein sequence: CASSDSEGGRDTQYF.